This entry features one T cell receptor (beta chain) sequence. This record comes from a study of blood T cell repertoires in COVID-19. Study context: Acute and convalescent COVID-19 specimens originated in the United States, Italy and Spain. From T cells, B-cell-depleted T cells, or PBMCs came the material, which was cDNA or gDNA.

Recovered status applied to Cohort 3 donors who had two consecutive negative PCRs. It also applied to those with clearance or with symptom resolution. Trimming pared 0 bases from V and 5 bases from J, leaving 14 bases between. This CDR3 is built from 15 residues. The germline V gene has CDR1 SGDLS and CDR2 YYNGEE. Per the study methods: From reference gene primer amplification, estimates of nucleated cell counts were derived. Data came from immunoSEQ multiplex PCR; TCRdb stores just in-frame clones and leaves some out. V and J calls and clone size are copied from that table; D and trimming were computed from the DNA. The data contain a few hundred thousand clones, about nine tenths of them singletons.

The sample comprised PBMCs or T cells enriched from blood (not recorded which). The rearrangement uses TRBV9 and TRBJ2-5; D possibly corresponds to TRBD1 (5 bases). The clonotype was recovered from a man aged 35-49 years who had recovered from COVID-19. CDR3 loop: CASSVVVGAQETQYF. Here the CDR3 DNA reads TGTGCCAGCAGCGTAGTAGTAGGGGCCCAGGAGACCCAGTACTTC.